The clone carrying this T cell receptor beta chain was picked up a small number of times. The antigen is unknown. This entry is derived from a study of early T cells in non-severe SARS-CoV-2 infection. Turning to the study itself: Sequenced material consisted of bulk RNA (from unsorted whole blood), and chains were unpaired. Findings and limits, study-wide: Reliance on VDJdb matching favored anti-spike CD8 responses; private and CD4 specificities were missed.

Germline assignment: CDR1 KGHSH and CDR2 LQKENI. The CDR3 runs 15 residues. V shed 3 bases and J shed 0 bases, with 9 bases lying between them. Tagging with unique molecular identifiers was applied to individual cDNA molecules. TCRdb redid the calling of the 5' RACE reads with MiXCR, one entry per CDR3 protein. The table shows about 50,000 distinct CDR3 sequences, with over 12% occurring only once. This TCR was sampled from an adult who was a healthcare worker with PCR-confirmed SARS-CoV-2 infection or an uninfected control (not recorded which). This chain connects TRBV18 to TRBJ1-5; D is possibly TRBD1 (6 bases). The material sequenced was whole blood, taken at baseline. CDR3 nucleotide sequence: TGTGCCAGCTCACCGACAGGATATAGCAATCAGCCCCAGCATTTT. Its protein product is CASSPTGYSNQPQHF. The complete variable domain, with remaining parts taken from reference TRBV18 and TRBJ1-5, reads NAGVMQNPRHLVRRRGQEARLRCSPMKGHSHVYWYRQLPEEGLKFMVYLQKENIIDESGMPKERFSAEFPKEGPSILRIQQVVRGDSAAYFCASSPTGYSNQPQHFGDGTRLSIL.